These T cell receptor beta chains were read from a single sample in a study of T-cell reconstitution after alpha-beta-depleted transplantation in children. TCRdb called the PCR reads again in MiXCR, with one record for every CDR3 protein. The top ten hold 5% to 6.5% of the sample, which has approximately 420,000 distinct CDR3 sequences, 11% seen once. Here the sequenced sample was PBMCs from the stem cell graft donor, taken from the stem cell graft. These receptors all stem from a human donor who donated a stem cell graft to a child with acute myeloid leukemia. CDR3s leave out the opening cysteine and the closing phenylalanine or tryptophan.

V	CDR3
TRBV7-2	ASSTDRQYYEQY
TRBV27	ASSFGEGGTEAF
TRBV5-1	ATGRGDHQETQY
TRBV5-1	ASSLGADNSPLH
TRBV19	ASSIWGANQPQH
TRBV27	ASSLLAGGRSYNEQF
TRBV6-1	ASSPPLYRTGAEQF
TRBV7-2	ASSPNWEQY
TRBV3-1	ASSQDRVVADTQY
TRBV5-1	ASSLRERETQY
TRBV12-3/TRBV12-4	ASSFDVSTDTQY
TRBV20-1	SAGLAGAKETQY
TRBV7-6	ASSPQTGGYNEQF
TRBV12-3/TRBV12-4	ASSPTSTPNTGELF
TRBV29-1	SGTQGDRGHEQF
TRBV30	AWSVVGRPDTEAF
TRBV5-1	ASRTDTANTEAF
TRBV20-1	SARRTSDNEQF
TRBV5-5	ASSLGLMGTEAF
TRBV4-2	ASSQGSAGDIREQY
TRBV12-3/TRBV12-4	ASSLLNQETQY
TRBV10-3	AISESGPAYGYT
TRBV29-1	SVEETGTGELF
TRBV7-2	ASSKTSGVYNEQF
TRBV18	ASSPGTGTFSYEQY
TRBV7-2	ASSLGDREQF
TRBV5-1	ASSLTTGHLRSPLH
TRBV15	ATRRVAGKAF
TRBV29-1	SVPRTSGTRTDTQY
TRBV6-1	ASSQLASNTGELF
TRBV4-1	ASSQDGTPRVGETQY
TRBV4-3	ASSQDQAGGYNEQF
TRBV12-3/TRBV12-4	ASRNTHSNQPQH
TRBV9	ASSVGQRGVSSYNEQF
TRBV12-3/TRBV12-4	ASSLVQGGSTEAF
TRBV7-6	ASSLATQETQY
TRBV6-1	ASSLGTSGISEQF
TRBV20-1	SAQTGGNIQY
TRBV5-1	ASSATWGLANVLT
TRBV30	AWSGTDYEQY